This is a list of T cell receptor beta chains from one sample in a study of cytomegalovirus exposure and HLA in healthy donors. Only in-frame clones appear in the TCRdb table, and some are missing; sequencing was by immunoSEQ multiplex PCR. The top ten clones hold over 1.5% of a sample with 190,000 or so clones, roughly 87% of them seen once. The sample comprised PBMCs. The origin of the receptors is a man aged 50 to 60 in good health and CMV-seronegative. Each CDR3 is given with its conserved first and last residue. Fields, in order: V gene, J gene, clone size, D gene, CDR3 DNA, CDR3 protein. D genes are given only for firm matches. Rows give clone size only sometimes, using once, few, many, or a class for an expanded clone.

>TRBV4-3|TRBJ1-1|-|TRBD1
TGCGCCAGCAGCCAAGAAAGGGACAGATTCTACGATGAAGCTTTCTTT
CASSQERDRFYDEAFF
>TRBV7-9|TRBJ1-2|once|TRBD1
TGTGCCAGCAGCTCCACGGGACAGAATACCATTGATACCTTC
CASSSTGQNTIDTF
>TRBV19|TRBJ1-2|once|-
TGTGCCAGTAGTATACGGAGAGGGGGTGGACCTTATGGCTACACCTTC
CASSIRRGGGPYGYTF
>TRBV6-5|TRBJ2-5|-|TRBD2
TGTGCCAGCAGTTACTCGACTGCGGGGGAAGAGACCCAGTACTTC
CASSYSTAGEETQYF
>TRBV5-1|TRBJ2-2|-|TRBD2
TGCGCCAGCAGCCTTACGGGGGGTCACACCGGGGAGCTGTTTTTT
CASSLTGGHTGELFF
>TRBV27|TRBJ2-1|once|TRBD2
TGTGCCAGCAGTCGGGGGGGGAAGACCTACAATGAGCAGTTCTTC
CASSRGGKTYNEQFF
>TRBV19|TRBJ2-5|-|TRBD2
TGTGCCAGTAGTATAGATCATGGAGCGGGGGGCCAAGAGACCCAGTACTTC
CASSIDHGAGGQETQYF
>TRBV11-1|TRBJ1-2|few|-
TGTGCCAGCAGCTTAGCGAGGAAGGCTGGCTACACCTTC
CASSLARKAGYTF
>TRBV7-2|TRBJ1-5|-|TRBD1
TGTGCCAGCAGCTTGCAAACAGGGGAACAGCCCCAGCATTTT
CASSLQTGEQPQHF
>TRBV10-3|TRBJ2-3|-|TRBD2
TGTGCCATCAGCCTAGCGGGTGTTACTAGCACAGATACGCAGTATTTT
CAISLAGVTSTDTQYF
>TRBV9|TRBJ2-2|-|TRBD1
TGTGCCAGCAGCACCCGACAGGGGGTCGGCGGGGAGCTGTTTTTT
CASSTRQGVGGELFF
>TRBV11-2|TRBJ1-2|-|TRBD1
TGTGCCAGCAGCCGTGGACAGGGTCACTATGGCTACACCTTC
CASSRGQGHYGYTF
>TRBV21-1|TRBJ1-6|once|-
TGTGCCAGCCAGAGTGGGAGCTCCTATAATTCACCCCTCCACTTT
CASQSGSSYNSPLHF
>TRBV4-2|TRBJ2-5|-|TRBD2
TGTGCCAGCAGTCGCGGTAGGGGGACTAGCGGGGAGGAGACCCAGTACTTC
CASSRGRGTSGEETQYF
>TRBV7-2|TRBJ2-5|-|-
TGTGCCAGCAGCTTAATCACAGGCCTACAAGAGACCCAGTACTTC
CASSLITGLQETQYF
>TRBV2|TRBJ1-4|-|-
TGTGCCAGCAGTTCAGTGAGCACAGGCCGAACTAATGAAAAACTGTTTTTT
CASSSVSTGRTNEKLFF
>TRBV11-2|TRBJ1-5|-|-
TGTGCCAGCACCCTAAATTCGGGGCAGCCCCAGCATTTT
CASTLNSGQPQHF